This T cell receptor beta chain was sequenced during a study of control samples from healthy donors and cancer patients. CDR3 size: 14 residues. Germline V lookup: CDR1 SEHNR, CDR2 FQNEAQ (reference sequence). The data were produced by immunoSEQ multiplex PCR, yet TCRdb's version contains in-frame clones alone and is incomplete. This table has more than 15,000 clones, around 90% appearing once. Details on this clone: Relative to the germline gene, one junction end is altered; a read error may explain this.

The rearrangement uses TRBV7-9 and TRBJ2-3; TRBD2 matches at 10 bases. Sequencing input: PBMCs. The sequence derives from an older woman with head and neck cancer. Written as DNA, the CDR3 is TGTGCCAGCAGCCTAGCGGGAGTCTCAGATACGCAGTATTTT. Its translation is CASSLAGVSDTQYF.